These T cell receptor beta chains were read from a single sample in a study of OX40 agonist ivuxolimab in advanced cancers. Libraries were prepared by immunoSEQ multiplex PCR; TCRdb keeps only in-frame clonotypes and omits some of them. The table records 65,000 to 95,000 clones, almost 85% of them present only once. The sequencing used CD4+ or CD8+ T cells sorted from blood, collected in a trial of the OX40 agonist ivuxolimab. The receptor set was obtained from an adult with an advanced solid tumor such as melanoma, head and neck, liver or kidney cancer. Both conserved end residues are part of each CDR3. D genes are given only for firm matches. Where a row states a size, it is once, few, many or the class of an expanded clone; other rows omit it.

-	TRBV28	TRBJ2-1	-	CASSLPTQGSSEQFF	TGTGCCAGCAGTTTGCCCACGCAGGGTTCAAGTGAGCAGTTCTTC
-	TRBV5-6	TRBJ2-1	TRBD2	CASSLISGGTPLGEQFF	TGTGCCAGCAGCTTGATTAGCGGGGGGACACCTTTGGGTGAGCAGTTCTTC
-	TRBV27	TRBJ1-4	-	CASSFRKGFQTNEKLFF	TGTGCCAGCAGTTTCAGAAAGGGGTTTCAGACTAATGAAAAACTGTTTTTT
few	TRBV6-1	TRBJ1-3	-	CASSGAIAGNTIYF	TGTGCCAGCAGTGGTGCGATCGCTGGAAACACCATATATTTT
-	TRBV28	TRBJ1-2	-	CASSRNRAYGYTF	TGTGCCAGCAGTCGTAACAGGGCGTATGGCTACACCTTC
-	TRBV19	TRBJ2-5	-	CASNPQGQQETQYF	TGTGCCAGTAACCCCCAGGGCCAACAAGAGACCCAGTACTTC
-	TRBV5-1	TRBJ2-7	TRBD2	CASSPTGTSGARAEYF	TGCGCCAGCAGCCCGACCGGGACTAGCGGTGCTCGGGCCGAGTACTTC
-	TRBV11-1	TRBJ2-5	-	CASSAPPGETQYF	TGTGCCAGCAGCGCCCCGCCGGGAGAGACCCAGTACTTC
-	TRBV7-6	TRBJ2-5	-	CASSLLGETQYF	TGTGCCAGCAGCTTATTAGGGGAGACCCAGTACTTC
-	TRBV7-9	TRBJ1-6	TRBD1	CASSRTGDSPLHF	TGTGCCAGCAGCCGAACAGGGGATTCACCCCTCCACTTT
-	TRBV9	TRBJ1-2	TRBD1	CASSALAGGSPVTF	TGTGCCAGCAGCGCCCTGGCAGGGGGCTCTCCGGTCACCTTC
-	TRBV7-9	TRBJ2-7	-	CASSLRPDRIEQYF	TGTGCCAGCAGCTTAAGACCTGACAGGATCGAGCAGTACTTC
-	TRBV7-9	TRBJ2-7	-	CASSSGTSARTYEQYF	TGTGCCAGCAGTTCCGGGACCTCCGCCCGCACCTACGAGCAGTACTTC
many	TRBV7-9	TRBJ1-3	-	CASSSRQTSGNTIYF	TGTGCCAGCAGCTCTCGACAAACCTCTGGAAACACCATATATTTT
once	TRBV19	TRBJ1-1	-	CASSPGGQLNTEAFF	TGTGCCAGTAGCCCCGGGGGCCAGTTGAACACTGAAGCTTTCTTT
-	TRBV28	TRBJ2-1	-	CASSFRSGPGNEQFF	TGTGCCAGCAGCTTCAGGTCGGGGCCTGGGAATGAGCAGTTCTTC
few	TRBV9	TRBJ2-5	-	CASSVGTGGGSRETQYF	TGTGCCAGCAGCGTAGGCACAGGGGGGGGGTCGAGGGAGACCCAGTACTTC
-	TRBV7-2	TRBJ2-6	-	CASSLGSGANVLTF	TGTGCCAGCAGCTTAGGGTCTGGGGCCAACGTCCTGACTTTC
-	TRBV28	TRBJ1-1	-	CASSLSRFLTGLVTEAFF	TGTGCCAGCAGTTTATCGCGTTTCTTAACAGGGTTGGTTACTGAAGCTTTCTTT
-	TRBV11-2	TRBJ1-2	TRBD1	CASSLERMRGQRDGYTF	TGTGCCAGCAGCTTAGAGCGGATGAGGGGGCAACGGGATGGCTACACCTTC
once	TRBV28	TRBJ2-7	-	CASIKTASYEQYF	TGTGCCAGCATTAAGACAGCCTCCTACGAGCAGTACTTC
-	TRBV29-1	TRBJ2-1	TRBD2	CSVVILAGVGYEQFF	TGCAGCGTTGTCATACTAGCGGGAGTAGGGTATGAGCAGTTCTTC
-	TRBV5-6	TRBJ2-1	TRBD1	CASSQTGGANEQFF	TGTGCCAGCAGCCAGACAGGGGGCGCGAATGAGCAGTTCTTC
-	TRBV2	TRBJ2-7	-	CASSLKGQVSYEQYF	TGTGCCAGCAGCCTAAAGGGGCAGGTCTCCTACGAGCAGTACTTC
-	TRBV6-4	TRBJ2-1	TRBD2	CASTGREERLSYNEQFF	TGTGCCAGCACGGGGAGGGAGGAGCGGCTCTCCTACAATGAGCAGTTCTTC
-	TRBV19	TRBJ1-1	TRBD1	CASRTGTEAFF	TGTGCCAGTCGGACAGGCACTGAAGCTTTCTTT
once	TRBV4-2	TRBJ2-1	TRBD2	CASSQGLRGGSYNEQFF	TGTGCCAGCAGCCAAGGGCTTCGCGGGGGCTCCTACAATGAGCAGTTCTTC
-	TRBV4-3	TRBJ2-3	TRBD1	CASSQADRGSSTDTQYF	TGCGCCAGCAGCCAGGCGGACAGGGGTTCTAGCACAGATACGCAGTATTTT
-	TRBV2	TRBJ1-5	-	CASSGTENQPQHF	TGTGCCAGCAGTGGGACAGAAAATCAGCCCCAGCATTTT
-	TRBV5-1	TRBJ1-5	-	CASSLGAGRGQPQHF	TGCGCCAGCAGCTTGGGTGCGGGAAGAGGGCAGCCCCAGCATTTT
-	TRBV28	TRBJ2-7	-	CASSIPDRGYEQYF	TGTGCCAGCAGTATTCCCGATCGGGGATACGAGCAGTACTTC
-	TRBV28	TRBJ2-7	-	CASRGSTYEQYF	TGTGCCAGCAGGGGGTCTACCTACGAGCAGTACTTC
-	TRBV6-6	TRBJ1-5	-	CASSPPQYQPQHF	TGTGCCAGCAGCCCCCCCCAGTATCAGCCCCAGCATTTT
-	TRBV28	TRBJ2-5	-	CASRGRGETQYF	TGTGCCAGCAGAGGGCGGGGAGAGACCCAGTACTTC
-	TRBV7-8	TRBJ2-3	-	CASSLRGGGDTQYF	TGTGCCAGCAGCTTAAGGGGGGGAGGGGATACGCAGTATTTT
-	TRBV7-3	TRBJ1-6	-	CASSSLGTGEVSPLHF	TGTGCCAGCAGCTCCCTCGGGACGGGGGAGGTCTCACCCCTCCACTTT
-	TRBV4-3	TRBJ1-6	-	CASSQEFQGESPLHF	TGCGCCAGCAGCCAAGAATTCCAGGGTGAATCACCCCTCCACTTT
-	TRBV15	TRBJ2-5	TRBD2	CATGAGAQETQYF	TGTGCCACAGGAGCGGGAGCACAAGAGACCCAGTACTTC
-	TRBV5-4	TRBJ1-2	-	CASSLVGESYGYTF	TGTGCCAGCAGCTTGGTTGGCGAGTCCTATGGCTACACCTTC
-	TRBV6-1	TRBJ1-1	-	CASSAQLLGPLNTEAFF	TGTGCCAGCAGTGCCCAACTATTGGGACCGCTGAACACTGAAGCTTTCTTT
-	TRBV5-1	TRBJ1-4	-	CASSPQISGGGEKLFF	TGCGCCAGCAGCCCCCAGATTTCGGGCGGTGGGGAAAAACTGTTTTTT
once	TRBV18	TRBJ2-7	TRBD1	CASSPSGTGTEQYF	TGTGCCAGCTCACCCTCCGGGACAGGGACCGAGCAGTACTTC
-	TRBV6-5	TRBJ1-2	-	CASSYSTSLNYGYTF	TGTGCCAGCAGTTACTCGACGTCCCTTAACTATGGCTACACCTTC
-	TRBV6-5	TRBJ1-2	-	CASSYSMGRYGYTF	TGTGCCAGCAGTTACTCCATGGGGCGCTATGGCTACACCTTC
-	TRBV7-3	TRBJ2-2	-	CASSFVNTGELFF	TGTGCCAGCAGCTTTGTGAACACCGGGGAGCTGTTTTTT
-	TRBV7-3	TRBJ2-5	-	CASPQETQYF	TGTGCCAGCCCACAAGAGACCCAGTACTTC
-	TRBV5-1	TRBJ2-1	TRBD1	CASSLGQGSHEQFF	TGCGCCAGCAGCTTGGGACAGGGGTCCCATGAGCAGTTCTTC
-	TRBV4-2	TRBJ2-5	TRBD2	CASSQGLAGGAETQYF	TGTGCCAGCAGCCAGGGACTAGCGGGGGGTGCAGAGACCCAGTACTTC
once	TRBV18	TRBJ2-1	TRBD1	CASSPGGQRNEQFF	TGTGCCAGCTCACCAGGGGGACAGAGGAATGAGCAGTTCTTC
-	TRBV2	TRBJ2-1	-	CASSVGLLEQFF	TGTGCCAGCAGTGTGGGGCTACTTGAGCAGTTCTTC